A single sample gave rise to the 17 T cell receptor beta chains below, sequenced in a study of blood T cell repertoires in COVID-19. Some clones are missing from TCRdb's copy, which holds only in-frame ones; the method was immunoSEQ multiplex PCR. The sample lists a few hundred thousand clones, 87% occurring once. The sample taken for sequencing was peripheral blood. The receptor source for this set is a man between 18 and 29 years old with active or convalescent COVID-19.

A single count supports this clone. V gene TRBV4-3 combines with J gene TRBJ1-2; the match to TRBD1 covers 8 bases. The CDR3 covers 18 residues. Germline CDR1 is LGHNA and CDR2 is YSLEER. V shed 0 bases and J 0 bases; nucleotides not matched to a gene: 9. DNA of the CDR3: TGCGCCAGCAGCCAAGATGGGGGGGCGACAGGGGCTAACTATGGCTACACCTTC. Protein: CASSQDGGATGANYGYTF.

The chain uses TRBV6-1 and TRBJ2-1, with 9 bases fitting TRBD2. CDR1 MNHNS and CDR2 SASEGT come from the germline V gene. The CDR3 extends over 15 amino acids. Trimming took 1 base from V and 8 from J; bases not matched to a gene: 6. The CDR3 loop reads CASSEEAGGPYEQFF. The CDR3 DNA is TGTGCCAGCAGTGAAGAGGCGGGAGGGCCCTATGAGCAGTTCTTC.

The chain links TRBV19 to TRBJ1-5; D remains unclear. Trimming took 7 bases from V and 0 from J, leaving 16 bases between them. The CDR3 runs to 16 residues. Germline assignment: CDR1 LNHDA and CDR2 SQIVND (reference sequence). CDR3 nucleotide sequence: TGTGCCAGTAAGACTGAGGTGGCGGGTAGCAATCAGCCCCAGCATTTT. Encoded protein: CASKTEVAGSNQPQHF.

The CDR3 DNA reads TGCAGCGTTGAAGCCATCGACAGGGTCCGTACTGAAGCTTTCTTT. Its translation is CSVEAIDRVRTEAFF. The chain uses TRBV29-1 and TRBJ1-1; 7 bases are shared with TRBD1. Per germline, CDR1 SQVTM and CDR2 ANQGSEA. The CDR3 length is 15 residues. V trimming: 1 base; J trimming: 5 bases; junction bases outside the gene matches: 10. The entire variable domain, with the rest obtained from reference TRBV29-1 and TRBJ1-1, is as follows: SAVISQKPSRDICQRGTSLTIQCQVDSQVTMMFWYRQQPGQSLTLIATANQGSEATYESGFVIDKFPISRPNLTFSTLTVSNMSPEDSSIYLCSVEAIDRVRTEAFFGQGTRLTVV.

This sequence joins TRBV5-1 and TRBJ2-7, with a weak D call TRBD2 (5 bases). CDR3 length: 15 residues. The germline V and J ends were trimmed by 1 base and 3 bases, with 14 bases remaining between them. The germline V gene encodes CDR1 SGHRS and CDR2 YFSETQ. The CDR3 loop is CASSLISPGIYEQYF. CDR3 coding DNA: TGCGCCAGCAGCTTGATTTCGCCCGGGATCTACGAGCAGTACTTC.

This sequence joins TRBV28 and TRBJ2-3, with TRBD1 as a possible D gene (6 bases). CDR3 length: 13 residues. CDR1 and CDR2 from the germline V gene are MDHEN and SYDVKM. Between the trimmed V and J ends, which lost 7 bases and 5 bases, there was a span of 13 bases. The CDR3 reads CASKGVGKDTQYF. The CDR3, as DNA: TGTGCCAGCAAGGGGGTGGGGAAAGATACGCAGTATTTT.

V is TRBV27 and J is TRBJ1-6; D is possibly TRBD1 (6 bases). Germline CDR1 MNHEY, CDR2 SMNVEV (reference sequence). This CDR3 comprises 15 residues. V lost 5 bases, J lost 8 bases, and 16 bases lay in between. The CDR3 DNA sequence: TGTGCCAGCAGTACAAGGGCCAGGGGCCATTCACCCCTCCACTTT. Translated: CASSTRARGHSPLHF.

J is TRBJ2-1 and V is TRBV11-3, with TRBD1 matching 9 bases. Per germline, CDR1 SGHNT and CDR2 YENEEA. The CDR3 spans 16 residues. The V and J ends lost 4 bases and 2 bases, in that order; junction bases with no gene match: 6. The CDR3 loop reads CASSSSRDRAYNEQFF. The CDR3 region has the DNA TGTGCCAGCAGCTCGAGTAGGGACAGGGCCTACAATGAGCAGTTCTTC.

CDR3 region: CASSPSLGVTEAFF. CDR3 bases: TGTGCCAGCAGCCCTTCGCTGGGAGTCACTGAAGCTTTCTTT. The genes are TRBV11-2 and TRBJ1-1; D gene uncertain. CDR3 length equals 14 residues. Trimming left V 5 bases short and J 4 bases short, with 14 bases between. CDR1 and CDR2 from the germline V gene are SGHAT and FQNNGV.

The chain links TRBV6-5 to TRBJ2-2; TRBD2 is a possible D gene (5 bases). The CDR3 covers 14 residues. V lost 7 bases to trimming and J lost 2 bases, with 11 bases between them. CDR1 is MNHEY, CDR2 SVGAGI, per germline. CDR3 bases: TGTGCCAGCAAGGTAGCGCAAAACACCGGGGAGCTGTTTTTT. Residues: CASKVAQNTGELFF.

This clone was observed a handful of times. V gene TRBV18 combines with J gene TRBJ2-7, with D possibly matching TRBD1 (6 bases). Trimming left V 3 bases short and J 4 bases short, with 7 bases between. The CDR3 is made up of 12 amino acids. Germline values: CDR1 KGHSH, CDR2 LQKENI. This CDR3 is CASSPDRYEQYF. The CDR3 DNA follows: TGTGCCAGCTCACCCGACAGGTACGAGCAGTACTTC. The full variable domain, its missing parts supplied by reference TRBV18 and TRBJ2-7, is NAGVMQNPRHLVRRRGQEARLRCSPMKGHSHVYWYRQLPEEGLKFMVYLQKENIIDESGMPKERFSAEFPKEGPSILRIQQVVRGDSAAYFCASSPDRYEQYFGPGTRLTVT.

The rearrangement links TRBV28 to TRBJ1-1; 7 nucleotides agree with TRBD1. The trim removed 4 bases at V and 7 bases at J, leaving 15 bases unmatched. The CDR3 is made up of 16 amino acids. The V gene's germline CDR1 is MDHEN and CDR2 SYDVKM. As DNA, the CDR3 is TGTGCCAGCAGTTCCCCCCTGGACAGGTTTGTGAATGAAGCTTTCTTT. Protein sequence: CASSSPLDRFVNEAFF.

CDR3 amino acids: CASSAQGVVGNQPQHF. The CDR3 coding sequence is TGTGCCAGTAGTGCACAGGGAGTTGTTGGCAATCAGCCCCAGCATTTT. J is TRBJ1-5 and V is TRBV19; possible D gene TRBD1, 6 bases. Germline lookup yields CDR1 LNHDA and CDR2 SQIVND (reference sequence). This CDR3 has 16 amino acids. Trimming took 5 bases from V and 2 from J, leaving 16 bases between them.

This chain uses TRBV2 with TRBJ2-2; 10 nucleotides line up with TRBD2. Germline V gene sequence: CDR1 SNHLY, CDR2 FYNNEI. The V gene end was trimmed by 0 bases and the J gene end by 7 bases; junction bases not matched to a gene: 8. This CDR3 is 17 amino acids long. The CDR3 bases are TGTGCCAGCAGTGAAGCGGATCTAGCGGGGGTGATCGGGGAGCTGTTTTTT. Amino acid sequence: CASSEADLAGVIGELFF.

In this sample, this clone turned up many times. The CDR3 here is CASSESRDTGELFF. The CDR3 nucleotides read TGTGCCAGCAGTGAAAGCAGGGACACCGGGGAGCTGTTTTTT. This chain links TRBV25-1 with TRBJ2-2; D is perhaps TRBD1 (5 bases). The CDR3 is 14 amino acids. V lost 2 bases and J 3 bases, leaving 7 bases between the germline ends. Per the germline V gene, CDR1 is MGHDK and CDR2 is SYGVNS.

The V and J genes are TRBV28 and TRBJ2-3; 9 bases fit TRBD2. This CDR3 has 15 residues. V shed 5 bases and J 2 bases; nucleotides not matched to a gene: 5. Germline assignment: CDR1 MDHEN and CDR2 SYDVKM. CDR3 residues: CASSPLAGITDTQYF. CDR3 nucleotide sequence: TGTGCCAGCAGTCCCCTAGCGGGAATCACAGATACGCAGTATTTT.

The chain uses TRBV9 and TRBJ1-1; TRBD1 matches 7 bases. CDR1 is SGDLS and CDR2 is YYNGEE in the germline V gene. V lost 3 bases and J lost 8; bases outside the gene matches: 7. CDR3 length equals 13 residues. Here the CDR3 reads CASSGQGVGEAFF. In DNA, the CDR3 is TGTGCCAGCAGCGGTCAGGGGGTAGGCGAAGCTTTCTTT.